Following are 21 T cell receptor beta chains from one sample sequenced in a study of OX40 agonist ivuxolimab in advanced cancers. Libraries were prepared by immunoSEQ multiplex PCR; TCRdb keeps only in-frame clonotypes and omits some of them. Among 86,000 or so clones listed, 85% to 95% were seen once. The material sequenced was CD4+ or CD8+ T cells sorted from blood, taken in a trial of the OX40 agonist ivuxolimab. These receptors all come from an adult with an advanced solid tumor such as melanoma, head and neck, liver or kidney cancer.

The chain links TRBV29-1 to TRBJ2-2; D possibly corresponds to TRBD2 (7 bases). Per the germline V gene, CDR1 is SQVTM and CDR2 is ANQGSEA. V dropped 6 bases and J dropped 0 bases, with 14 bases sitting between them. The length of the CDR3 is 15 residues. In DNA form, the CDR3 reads TGCAGCGTGGCGAGGGGGGGAACGAACACCGGGGAGCTGTTTTTT. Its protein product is CSVARGGTNTGELFF.

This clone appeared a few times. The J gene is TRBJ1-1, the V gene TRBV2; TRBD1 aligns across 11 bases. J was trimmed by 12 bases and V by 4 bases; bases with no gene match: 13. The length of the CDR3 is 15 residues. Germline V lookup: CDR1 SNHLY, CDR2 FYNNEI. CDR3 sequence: CASSATRAGQGATFF. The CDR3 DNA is TGTGCCAGCAGTGCCACCCGAGCAGGACAGGGGGCAACTTTCTTT.

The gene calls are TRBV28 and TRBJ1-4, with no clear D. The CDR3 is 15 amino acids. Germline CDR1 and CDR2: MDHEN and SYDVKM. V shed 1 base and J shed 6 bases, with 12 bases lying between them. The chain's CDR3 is CASSLLGLGHEKLFF. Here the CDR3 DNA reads TGTGCCAGCAGTTTATTAGGGCTAGGGCATGAAAAACTGTTTTTT.

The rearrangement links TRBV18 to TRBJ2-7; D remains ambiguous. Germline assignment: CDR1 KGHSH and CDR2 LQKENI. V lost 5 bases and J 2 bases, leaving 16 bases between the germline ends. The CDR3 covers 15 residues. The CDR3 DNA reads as TGTGCCAGCTCATCCTTCCCCATGGTCGCCTACGAGCAGTACTTC. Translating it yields CASSSFPMVAYEQYF.

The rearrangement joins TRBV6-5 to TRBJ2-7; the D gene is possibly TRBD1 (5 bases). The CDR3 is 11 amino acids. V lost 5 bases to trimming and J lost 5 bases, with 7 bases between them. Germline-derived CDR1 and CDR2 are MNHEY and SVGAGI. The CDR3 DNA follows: TGTGCCAGCAGTCAACAGGACGAGCAGTACTTC. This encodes CASSQQDEQYF.

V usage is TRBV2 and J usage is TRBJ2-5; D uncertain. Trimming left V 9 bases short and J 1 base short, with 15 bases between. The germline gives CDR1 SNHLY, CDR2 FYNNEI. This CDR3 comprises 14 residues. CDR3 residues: CASTGPVLQETQYF. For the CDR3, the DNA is TGTGCCAGTACCGGACCGGTCCTCCAAGAGACCCAGTACTTC. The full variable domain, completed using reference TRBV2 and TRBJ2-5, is EPEVTQTPSHQVTQMGQEVILRCVPISNHLYFYWYRQILGQKVEFLVSFYNNEISEKSEIFDDQFSVERPDGSNFTLKIRSTKLEDSAMYFCASTGPVLQETQYFGPGTRLLVL.

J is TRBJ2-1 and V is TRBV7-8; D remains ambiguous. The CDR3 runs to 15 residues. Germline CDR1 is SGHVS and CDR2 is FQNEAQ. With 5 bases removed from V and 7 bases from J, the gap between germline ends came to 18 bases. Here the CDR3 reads CASSKRVIKWNEQFF. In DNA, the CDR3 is TGTGCCAGCAGCAAAAGGGTCATAAAGTGGAATGAGCAGTTCTTC.

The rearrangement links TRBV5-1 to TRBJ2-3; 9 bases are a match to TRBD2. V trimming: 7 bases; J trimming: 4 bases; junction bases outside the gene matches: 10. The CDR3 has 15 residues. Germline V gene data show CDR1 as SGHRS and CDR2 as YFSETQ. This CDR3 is CASYSLAGISDTQYF. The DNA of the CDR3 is TGCGCCAGCTACTCCCTAGCGGGAATATCAGATACGCAGTATTTT.

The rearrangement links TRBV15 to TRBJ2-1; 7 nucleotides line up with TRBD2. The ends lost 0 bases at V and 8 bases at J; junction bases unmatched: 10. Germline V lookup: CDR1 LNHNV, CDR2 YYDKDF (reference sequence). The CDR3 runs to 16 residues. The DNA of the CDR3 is TGTGCCACCAGCAGAGATAGGAGGGGAGGGGCAGATGAGCAGTTCTTC. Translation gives CATSRDRRGGADEQFF.

CDR3: CASSPRTRPSNEQFF. The CDR3 nucleotides are TGTGCCAGCAGCCCCAGGACCAGACCTTCCAATGAGCAGTTCTTC. The V gene is TRBV11-2, the J gene TRBJ2-1; D is unresolved. Trimming removed 5 bases at V and 6 bases at J, with 17 bases between. This CDR3 is built from 15 residues. Germline V lookup: CDR1 SGHAT, CDR2 FQNNGV.

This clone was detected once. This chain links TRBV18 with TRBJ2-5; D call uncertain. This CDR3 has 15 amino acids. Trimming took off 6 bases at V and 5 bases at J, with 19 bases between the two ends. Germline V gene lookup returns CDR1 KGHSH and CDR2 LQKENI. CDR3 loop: CASSFRPLPWETQYF. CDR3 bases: TGTGCCAGCTCTTTCCGACCGCTCCCCTGGGAGACCCAGTACTTC.

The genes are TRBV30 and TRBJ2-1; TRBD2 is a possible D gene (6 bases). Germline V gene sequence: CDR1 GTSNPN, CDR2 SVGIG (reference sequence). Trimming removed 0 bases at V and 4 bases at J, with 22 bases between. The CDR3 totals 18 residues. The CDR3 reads CAWSVRLTGVFFYNEQFF. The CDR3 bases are TGTGCCTGGAGTGTACGTTTGACGGGAGTATTCTTTTACAATGAGCAGTTCTTC.

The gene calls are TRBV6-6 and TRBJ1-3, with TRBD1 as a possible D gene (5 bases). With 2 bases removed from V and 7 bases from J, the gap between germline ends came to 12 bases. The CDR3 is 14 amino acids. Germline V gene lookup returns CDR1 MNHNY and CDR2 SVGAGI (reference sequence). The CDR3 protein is CASSYRPGGNTIYF. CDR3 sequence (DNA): TGTGCCAGCAGTTACAGGCCCGGGGGGAACACCATATATTTT.

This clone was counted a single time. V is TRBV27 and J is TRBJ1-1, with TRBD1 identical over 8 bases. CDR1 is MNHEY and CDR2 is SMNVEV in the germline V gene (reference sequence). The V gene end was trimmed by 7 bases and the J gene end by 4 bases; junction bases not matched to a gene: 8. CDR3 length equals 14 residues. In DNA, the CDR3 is TGTGCCAGCACCCCGACAGGGGAGGGCACTGAAGCTTTCTTT. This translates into CASTPTGEGTEAFF.

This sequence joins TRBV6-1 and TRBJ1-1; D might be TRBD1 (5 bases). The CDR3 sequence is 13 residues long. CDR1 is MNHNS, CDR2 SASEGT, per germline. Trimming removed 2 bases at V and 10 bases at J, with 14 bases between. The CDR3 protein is CASSELGSGTAFF. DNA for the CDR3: TGTGCCAGCAGTGAATTAGGGTCAGGGACAGCTTTCTTT.

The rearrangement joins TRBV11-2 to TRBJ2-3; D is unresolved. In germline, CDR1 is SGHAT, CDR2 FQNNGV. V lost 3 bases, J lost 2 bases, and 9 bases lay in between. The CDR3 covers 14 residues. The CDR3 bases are TGTGCCAGCAGCTTCGGCAGTTTCACAGATACGCAGTATTTT. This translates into CASSFGSFTDTQYF. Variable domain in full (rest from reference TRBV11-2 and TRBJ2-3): EAGVAQSPRYKIIEKRQSVAFWCNPISGHATLYWYQQILGQGPKLLIQFQNNGVVDDSQLPKDRFSAERLKGVDSTLKIQPAKLEDSAVYLCASSFGSFTDTQYFGPGTRLTVL.

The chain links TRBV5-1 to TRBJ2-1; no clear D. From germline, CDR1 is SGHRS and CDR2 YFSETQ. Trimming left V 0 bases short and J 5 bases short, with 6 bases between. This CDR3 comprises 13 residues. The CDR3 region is CASSLERHNEQFF. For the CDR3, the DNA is TGCGCCAGCAGCTTGGAACGGCACAATGAGCAGTTCTTC.

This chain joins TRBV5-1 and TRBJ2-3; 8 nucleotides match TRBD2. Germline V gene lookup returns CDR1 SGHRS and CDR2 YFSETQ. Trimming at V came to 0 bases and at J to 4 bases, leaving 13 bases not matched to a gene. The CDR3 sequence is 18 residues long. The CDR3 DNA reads TGCGCCAGCAGCTTGGATGGGGCGGGGGGCATCCTGGCAGATACGCAGTATTTT. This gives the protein CASSLDGAGGILADTQYF.

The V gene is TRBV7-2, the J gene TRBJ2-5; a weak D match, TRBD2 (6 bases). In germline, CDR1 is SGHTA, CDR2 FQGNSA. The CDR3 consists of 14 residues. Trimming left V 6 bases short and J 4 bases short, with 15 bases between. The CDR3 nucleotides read TGTGCCAGCAGAACCCGGCCGGGACTAGAGACCCAGTACTTC. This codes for CASRTRPGLETQYF.

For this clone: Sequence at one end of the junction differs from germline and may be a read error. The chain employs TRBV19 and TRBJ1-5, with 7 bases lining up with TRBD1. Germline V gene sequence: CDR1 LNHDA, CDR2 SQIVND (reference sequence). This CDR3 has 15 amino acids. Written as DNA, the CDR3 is TGTGCCAGTAGTTCAAGGAGGGACAGCACTCAGCCCCAGCATTTT. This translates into CASSSRRDSTQPQHF.

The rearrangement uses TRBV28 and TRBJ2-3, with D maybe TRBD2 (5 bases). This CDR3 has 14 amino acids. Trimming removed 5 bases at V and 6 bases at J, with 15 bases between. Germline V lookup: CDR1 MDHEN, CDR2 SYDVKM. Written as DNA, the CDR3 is TGTGCCAGCAGTCTAACCCCCACTAGTGATACGCAGTATTTT. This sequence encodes CASSLTPTSDTQYF.